Listed here is a single T cell receptor beta chain. The antigen remains undetermined. This sample is drawn from a study of OX40 agonist ivuxolimab in advanced cancers. Study information: From about 20 to 79 years was the age range, with a mean of about 56 years, and around 80% were male.

General study results and limits: Nonresponders, in some cases, also had low normalized T-cell clonal expansion. At doses 0.1 to 3.0 mg/kg, CD4+ and CD8+ clones expanded.

Autoimmune disease history or systemic immunosuppression led to patient exclusion. This CDR3 comprises 15 residues. V was clipped by 7 bases and J by 3 bases, with 19 bases between them. Germline V CDR1 and CDR2: SQVTM, ANQGSEA. Libraries were prepared by immunoSEQ multiplex PCR; TCRdb keeps only in-frame clonotypes and omits some of them. Of roughly 60,000 clones in the sample, approximately 85% were seen once. This receptor was obtained from an adult with an advanced solid tumor such as melanoma, head and neck, liver or kidney cancer. The rearrangement joins TRBV29-1 to TRBJ2-1; D possibly matches TRBD1 or TRBD2 (5 bases each). This specimen consisted of CD4+ or CD8+ T cells sorted from blood, obtained in a trial of the OX40 agonist ivuxolimab. The DNA of the CDR3 is TGCAGCGCCCTCCCGACGGGACCGGGCTACAATGAGCAGTTCTTC. The encoded protein is CSALPTGPGYNEQFF.